A selection of T cell receptor beta chains follows, all from one sample in a study of metastatic and nonmetastatic thyroid tumors. TCRdb called clones again from the PCR reads with MiXCR. Here the sample spans around 19,000 clones, about 24% being singletons. The sequencing input was tumor tissue. Receptor source: a female donor with papillary thyroid cancer or a benign thyroid nodule (not recorded which). Some clones in this sample may be carry-over from other donors' samples. CDR3s include the opening cysteine and the closing phenylalanine or tryptophan. The order of the fields is V gene, J gene, clone size, D gene, CDR3 protein, CDR3 DNA. The D gene is left open where the match is weak. Only some rows state a clone size, as once, few, many or a class for expanded clones.

TRBV20-1,TRBJ2-1,-,TRBD1,CSAQLGTGRLNEQFF,TGCAGTGCCCAATTAGGGACAGGAAGGCTCAATGAGCAGTTCTTC
TRBV5-1,TRBJ2-1,-,-,CASQGRGASYNEQFF,TGCGCCAGCCAGGGCAGGGGGGCCTCCTACAATGAGCAGTTCTTC
TRBV9,TRBJ2-2,many,-,CASSPHRAGELFF,TGTGCCAGCAGCCCCCACAGGGCCGGGGAGCTGTTTTTT
TRBV7-2,TRBJ2-5,many,TRBD2,CASSPGLAGFETQYF,TGTGCCAGCAGCCCAGGACTAGCGGGATTCGAGACCCAGTACTTC
TRBV4-2,TRBJ2-2,many,-,CASSQVGADPGELFF,TGTGCCAGCAGCCAAGTAGGCGCGGATCCCGGGGAGCTGTTTTTT
TRBV28,TRBJ2-7,-,-,CASSLAGPPGEQYF,TGTGCCAGCAGTTTGGCCGGGCCCCCAGGAGAGCAGTACTTC
TRBV6-1,TRBJ2-7,many,TRBD2,CASNPLAGADEQYF,TGTGCCAGCAACCCACTAGCGGGAGCCGACGAGCAGTACTTC
TRBV7-3,TRBJ2-1,few,-,CASSFSGNEQFF,TGTGCCAGCAGCTTTAGCGGCAATGAGCAGTTCTTC
TRBV28,TRBJ2-1,many,-,CASSFMTRGRGRALRNEQFF,TGTGCCAGCAGTTTTATGACCAGGGGGCGCGGGAGGGCCCTCCGGAATGAGCAGTTCTTC
TRBV20-1,TRBJ1-2,medium-sized,-,CSARDLMTWGGYTF,TGCAGTGCTAGAGATCTGATGACCTGGGGTGGCTACACCTTC
TRBV6-1,TRBJ2-5,many,-,CASTARFDGGETQYF,TGTGCCAGCACCGCTCGGTTTGATGGGGGGGAGACCCAGTACTTC
TRBV14,TRBJ2-7,many,TRBD1,CASSQARDSRSYEQYF,TGTGCCAGCAGCCAAGCCCGGGACAGCCGCTCCTACGAGCAGTACTTC
TRBV5-1,TRBJ2-5,many,-,CASSLATGTSQETQYF,TGCGCCAGCAGCTTGGCTACCGGGACAAGCCAAGAGACCCAGTACTTC
TRBV2,TRBJ1-5,-,TRBD1,CASRQGASNQPQHF,TGTGCCAGCAGACAGGGGGCTAGCAATCAGCCCCAGCATTTT
TRBV19,TRBJ2-3,many,-,CASSIVGGRSTDTQYF,TGTGCCAGTAGTATAGTGGGGGGTAGGAGCACAGATACGCAGTATTTT
TRBV6-1,TRBJ1-2,many,-,CASRNRDQGGYGYTF,TGTGCCAGCAGAAACAGGGATCAGGGTGGCTATGGCTACACCTTC
TRBV14,TRBJ1-3,-,-,CASSPLGGGRGNTIYF,TGTGCCAGCAGCCCCCTTGGTGGGGGACGTGGAAACACCATATATTTT
TRBV18,TRBJ2-1,many,-,CASSPLSGRYNEQFF,TGTGCCAGCTCACCGTTATCCGGGAGATACAATGAGCAGTTCTTC
TRBV2,TRBJ1-4,many,-,CASTRQVNEKLFF,TGTGCCAGCACCCGACAGGTTAATGAAAAACTGTTTTTT
TRBV6-5,TRBJ2-6,-,-,CASSYLGFTGANVLTF,TGTGCCAGCAGTTACCTGGGTTTCACTGGGGCCAACGTCCTGACTTTC
TRBV30,TRBJ2-1,-,TRBD1,CAWGTGTDLLEQFF,TGTGCCTGGGGTACTGGGACAGACCTTCTAGAGCAGTTCTTC
TRBV29-1,TRBJ2-1,many,TRBD2,CSATSGSGNEQFF,TGCAGCGCGACTAGCGGGAGTGGCAATGAGCAGTTCTTC
TRBV19,TRBJ1-2,many,-,CASRFSGRGYGYTF,TGTGCCAGTAGGTTCAGTGGGCGAGGCTATGGCTACACCTTC
TRBV28,TRBJ2-7,-,-,CASSFAGPPVEQYF,TGTGCCAGCAGTTTTGCCGGGCCCCCGGTCGAGCAGTACTTC
TRBV6-1,TRBJ1-1,few,-,CASRVGQRGKAFF,TGTGCCAGCAGAGTAGGACAGAGGGGCAAAGCTTTCTTT
TRBV15,TRBJ2-3,medium-sized,TRBD2,CATSRDRAGGTDTQYF,TGTGCCACCAGCAGAGATCGAGCGGGAGGCACAGATACGCAGTATTTT
TRBV24-1,TRBJ1-5,few,-,CATSIIQGRINQPKHF,TGTGCCACCAGCATTATACAGGGTAGAATCAATCAGCCCAAGCATTTT
TRBV4-1,TRBJ1-5,-,-,CASKGQANGNQPQHF,TGCGCCAGCAAGGGACAAGCTAACGGCAATCAGCCCCAGCATTTT
TRBV4-1,TRBJ1-6,-,-,CASSQDLGGDSPLHF,TGCGCCAGCAGCCAAGATTTGGGGGGCGATTCACCCCTCCACTTT
TRBV20-1,TRBJ2-1,-,-,CSARPSVEQFF,TGCAGTGCTAGACCGAGCGTCGAGCAGTTCTTC
TRBV6-2/TRBV6-3,TRBJ2-7,medium-sized,TRBD1,CASTPGGWIHEQYF,TGTGCCAGCACCCCAGGGGGATGGATCCACGAGCAGTACTTC
TRBV27,TRBJ2-1,medium-sized,-,CASKRLTYNEQFF,TGTGCCAGCAAGAGACTTACCTACAATGAGCAGTTCTTC
TRBV28,TRBJ1-5,-,-,CASSRVDTSNQPQHF,TGTGCCAGCAGTCGCGTGGACACGTCAAATCAGCCCCAGCATTTT
TRBV4-3,TRBJ2-6,medium-sized,-,CASSQVQGPGANVLTF,TGCGCCAGCAGCCAAGTGCAGGGGCCCGGGGCCAACGTCCTGACTTTC
TRBV2,TRBJ2-3,many,-,CASSEESVAIRYF,TGTGCCAGCAGTGAAGAGTCGGTAGCGATTAGGTATTTT